This T cell receptor (beta chain) was identified during a study of shared clonotypes between healthy human individuals. The CDR3 sequence is 15 residues long. The germline V gene encodes CDR1 SGHDT and CDR2 YYEEEE. The V gene end was trimmed by 4 bases and the J gene end by 5 bases; junction bases not matched to a gene: 6. General observations from the study: Sharing across several donors was seen in around 5% of naive CD4 clonotypes. Naive subsets generally had larger estimated richness than memory subsets.

The data were produced by immunoSEQ multiplex PCR, yet TCRdb's version contains in-frame clones alone and is incomplete. The table has hundreds of thousands of clones, around 96% seen once. This clone was counted between two and nine times. Its antigen is not known. Cells designated naive CD8 were CD45RO-negative and were positively selected for CCR7, with terminally differentiated effector memory CD45RA+ cells excluded. The receptor was derived from a woman in her 30s in good health. V usage is TRBV5-6 and J usage is TRBJ1-2; 12 bases fit TRBD1. The specimen sequenced was naive CD8+ T cells sorted from blood. CDR3 in amino acids: CASSLGQGAFYGYTF. The CDR3 region has the DNA TGTGCCAGCAGCCTGGGACAGGGGGCCTTTTATGGCTACACCTTC.